This entry concerns a single T cell receptor beta chain. Its antigen is unknown. This sample stems from a study of cytomegalovirus exposure and HLA in healthy donors. The CDR3 extends over 14 amino acids. The trim removed 4 bases at V and 7 bases at J, leaving 7 bases unmatched. CDR1 and CDR2 (germline): SGHRS, YFSETQ. Study outcomes and limitations: The study had only CMV serostatus as immune exposure information.

PCR involved 60 Vbeta and 13 Jbeta primers. The repertoire was sequenced with immunoSEQ multiplex PCR; TCRdb's copy has only in-frame clones and lacks some. The sample lists 100,000 to 150,000 clones; 77% were seen once. Source material: PBMCs. This TCR derives from a woman in her thirties or forties in good health and CMV-seropositive. The gene calls are TRBV5-1 and TRBJ1-4; 7 nucleotides line up with TRBD1. Here the CDR3 reads CASSPDRAVEKLFF. The CDR3 nucleotides read TGCGCCAGCAGCCCCGACAGGGCGGTTGAAAAACTGTTTTTT. The full variable domain, rest sourced from reference TRBV5-1 and TRBJ1-4, is KAGVTQTPRYLIKTRGQQVTLSCSPISGHRSVSWYQQTPGQGLQFLFEYFSETQRNKGNFPGRFSGRQFSNSRSEMNVSTLELGDSALYLCASSPDRAVEKLFFGSGTQLSVL.